Following are 13 T cell receptor beta chains from one sample sequenced in a study of blood T cell repertoires in COVID-19. The protocol was immunoSEQ multiplex PCR, while the TCRdb copy is restricted to in-frame clones and leaves out a portion. The table includes around 40,000 clones, about 85% detected once. Sequencing used peripheral blood. All receptors derive from a human donor in a cohort sampled during active COVID-19.

In this sample, this clone turned up a few times. The rearrangement links TRBV5-1 to TRBJ2-3; TRBD2 agrees at 12 bases. The V segment lost 4 bases and the J segment 9 bases; nucleotides outside the gene matches: 9. This CDR3 has 15 residues. Germline loops: CDR1 SGHRS, CDR2 YFSETQ. CDR3 sequence: CASSEGASGGETQYF. Here the CDR3 DNA reads TGCGCCAGCAGCGAGGGCGCTAGCGGGGGGGAAACGCAGTATTTT.

The rearrangement joins TRBV5-1 to TRBJ2-1, with 7 bases identical to TRBD2. This CDR3 has 15 amino acids. J gave up 3 bases and V 4 bases, and 7 bases lay outside the gene matches. Germline V gene lookup returns CDR1 SGHRS and CDR2 YFSETQ. The CDR3 coding sequence is TGCGCCAGCAGCCCGGGCGGGGGTAACTACAATGAGCAGTTCTTC. Protein sequence: CASSPGGGNYNEQFF. The whole variable domain, remainder taken from reference TRBV5-1 and TRBJ2-1, is KAGVTQTPRYLIKTRGQQVTLSCSPISGHRSVSWYQQTPGQGLQFLFEYFSETQRNKGNFPGRFSGRQFSNSRSEMNVSTLELGDSALYLCASSPGGGNYNEQFFGPGTRLTVL.

This CDR3 reads CAGTQGDNSPLHF. As DNA, the CDR3 is TGTGCCGGAACACAGGGGGATAATTCACCCCTCCACTTT. The gene calls are TRBV7-9 and TRBJ1-6; 8 positions agree with TRBD1. The CDR3 spans 13 residues. CDR1 is SEHNR and CDR2 is FQNEAQ in the germline V gene (reference sequence). V lost 11 bases, J lost 5 bases, and 5 bases stayed unmatched.

The V gene is TRBV9, the J gene TRBJ2-3; TRBD2 matches 10 bases. The length of the CDR3 is 13 residues. After removal of 4 bases from V and 8 bases from J, the junction contained 4 bases not matched to a gene. Germline CDR1 and CDR2: SGDLS and YYNGEE. The CDR3 here is CASSTIAGGTQYF. In nucleotides, the CDR3 is TGTGCCAGCAGCACTATAGCGGGAGGTACGCAGTATTTT.

The chain links TRBV18 to TRBJ1-4; 7 nucleotides match TRBD1. Germline V gene data show CDR1 as KGHSH and CDR2 as LQKENI. V shed 3 bases, J shed 13 bases, and the junction held 8 bases outside the gene matches. The CDR3 consists of 13 residues. The CDR3 reads CASSPNLQGRLFF. For the CDR3, the DNA is TGTGCCAGCTCACCGAATTTACAGGGGCGACTGTTTTTT.

The CDR3 here is CASVRYQGQNQPQHF. In DNA, the CDR3 is TGTGCCAGCGTGCGCTACCAGGGACAGAATCAGCCCCAGCATTTT. The chain uses TRBV2 and TRBJ1-5, with 7 bases lining up with TRBD1. CDR1 is SNHLY, CDR2 FYNNEI, per germline. V shed 8 bases and J 4 bases; nucleotides not matched to a gene: 11. CDR3 size: 15 residues.

The rearrangement uses TRBV29-1 and TRBJ1-5; D is unclear. Germline V CDR1 and CDR2: SQVTM, ANQGSEA. V lost 7 bases to trimming and J lost 8 bases, with 15 bases between them. The CDR3 runs 12 residues. DNA for the CDR3: TGCAGCGCTTCGAGTCCCGCCGAGCCCCAGCATTTT. Protein product: CSASSPAEPQHF.

J is TRBJ1-6 and V is TRBV5-1; 9 nucleotides match TRBD1. V shed 0 bases and J 10 bases; nucleotides not matched to a gene: 5. Germline values: CDR1 SGHRS, CDR2 YFSETQ. The CDR3 covers 15 residues. The chain's CDR3 is CASSLEGTGRSPLHF. The CDR3 region has the DNA TGCGCCAGCAGCTTGGAAGGGACAGGGAGATCACCCCTCCACTTT.

DNA for the CDR3: TGTGCCAGCAGCCCCCGGCTCCAGGGGTACAATGAGCAGTTCTTC. Amino acids: CASSPRLQGYNEQFF. This rearrangement joins TRBV11-3 to TRBJ2-1; D may be TRBD1 (6 bases). The CDR3 is 15 amino acids. Trimming took off 5 bases at V and 4 bases at J, with 15 bases between the two ends. From germline, CDR1 is SGHNT and CDR2 YENEEA.

CDR3 in DNA: TGTGCCAGCAGCCGTGCCACGGCTGGGGCCAACGTCCTGACTTTC. Its translation is CASSRATAGANVLTF. The chain joins TRBV7-8 to TRBJ2-6; no clear D. Trimming pared 5 bases from V and 2 bases from J, leaving 10 bases between. Germline loops: CDR1 SGHVS, CDR2 FQNEAQ. The CDR3 length is 15 residues.

This clone came up a few times. The chain employs TRBV5-4 and TRBJ1-1, with D hard to call. Per germline, CDR1 SGHNT and CDR2 YYREEE (reference sequence). The CDR3 is 14 amino acids. Trimming took 0 bases from V and 0 from J, leaving 6 bases between them. CDR3 amino acids: CASSLANMNTEAFF. The CDR3 DNA follows: TGTGCCAGCAGCTTGGCTAATATGAACACTGAAGCTTTCTTT.

This clone was observed a handful of times. This chain links TRBV7-2 with TRBJ2-2; D gene ambiguous. Trimming removed 5 bases from V and 6 bases from J, with 13 bases in between. There are 14 residues in the CDR3. CDR1 and CDR2 from the germline V gene are SGHTA and FQGNSA. This chain's CDR3 is CASSPRGAPGELFF. The CDR3 nucleotides read TGTGCCAGCAGCCCCCGTGGAGCCCCCGGGGAGCTGTTTTTT.

The V call is TRBV4-2, the J call TRBJ2-7, with D possibly being TRBD2 (6 bases). Germline V lookup: CDR1 LGHNA, CDR2 YNFKEQ. With 0 bases removed from V and 3 bases from J, the gap between germline ends came to 9 bases. This CDR3 contains 14 residues. CDR3 sequence reads: CASSQDLGGYEQYF. The CDR3 nucleotides are TGTGCCAGCAGCCAAGATCTGGGGGGCTACGAGCAGTACTTC.